Sequencing of this T cell receptor (beta chain) was carried out in a study of neurological immune-mediated disorders. Study-wide findings and caveats: Sharing of CDR3 amino acid sequences among expanded clones across subjects was absent, suggesting private repertoires in all groups.

Time point in this sample: longitudinal time-point 1 (baseline). Unsorted libraries came from 2 million PBMCs stored at -80 °C. The cDNA came from 5'RACE with 10-nucleotide random UMIs. Using its own MiXCR run on the 5' RACE reads, TCRdb lists one record per CDR3 protein. The table has 55,000 to 65,000 distinct CDR3 sequences, approximately 11% seen once. The CDR3 has 14 residues. Germline V gene sequence: CDR1 SGHRS, CDR2 YFSETQ. V dropped 4 bases and J dropped 4 bases, with 14 bases sitting between them. In this sample, this clonotype turned up many times. Its antigen is unidentified. The J gene is TRBJ1-1, the V gene TRBV5-1, with D perhaps TRBD1 (6 bases). This clonotype was sampled from a male donor with HTLV-1-associated myelopathy (HAM/TSP). The sample was PBMCs. This chain's CDR3 is CASSTQGGGTEAFF. In DNA, the CDR3 is TGCGCCAGCAGCACACAGGGAGGGGGCACTGAAGCTTTCTTT. The full variable domain, completed using reference TRBV5-1 and TRBJ1-1, is KAGVTQTPRYLIKTRGQQVTLSCSPISGHRSVSWYQQTPGQGLQFLFEYFSETQRNKGNFPGRFSGRQFSNSRSEMNVSTLELGDSALYLCASSTQGGGTEAFFGQGTRLTVV.